These 11 T cell receptor beta chains share one sample of origin, sequenced in a study of cytomegalovirus exposure and HLA in healthy donors. The PCR employed 60 Vbeta primers together with 13 Jbeta primers. The assay was immunoSEQ multiplex PCR, and TCRdb's table has in-frame clones only and misses some. This repertoire includes 50,000 to 60,000 clones. Material: PBMCs. The receptor source for this set is a woman aged 45-59 years in good health and CMV-seropositive.

To note about this clone: One end of the junction does not line up with germline, which may come from a read error. The rearrangement joins TRBV6-5 to TRBJ1-2, with a tentative D call TRBD1 (5 bases). The CDR3 contains 14 residues. CDR1 is MNHEY and CDR2 is SVGAGI in the germline V gene. CDR3: CASSRTGREVGYAF. Here the CDR3 DNA reads TGTGCCAGCAGCCGCACGGGCAGGGAGGTAGGCTACGCCTTC.

The chain combines TRBV6-1 with TRBJ2-7, with 9 nucleotides matching TRBD1. The CDR3 is 15 residues long. The trim removed 2 bases at V and 6 bases at J, leaving 8 bases unmatched. Germline loops: CDR1 MNHNS, CDR2 SASEGT. Written as DNA, the CDR3 is TGTGCCAGCAGTGAACCGGGACAGGGTAGCGGCGAGCAGTACTTC. Its translation is CASSEPGQGSGEQYF.

The rearrangement links TRBV6-5 to TRBJ1-6, with 8 bases lining up with TRBD1. CDR1 and CDR2 (germline): MNHEY, SVGAGI. Trimming took 5 bases from V and 6 from J; bases not matched to a gene: 6. CDR3 length equals 15 residues. The CDR3 spells CASSRYGQGNSPLHF. CDR3 nucleotides: TGTGCCAGCAGTCGATACGGACAGGGTAATTCACCCCTCCACTTT.

The chain carries TRBV28 and TRBJ2-1, with D perhaps matching TRBD1 (5 bases). Germline-derived CDR1 and CDR2 are MDHEN and SYDVKM. The CDR3 is 13 amino acids. Trimming shortened V by 10 bases and J by 8 bases, and 18 bases separated the two germline ends. Written as DNA, the CDR3 is TGTGCCACCGTAGTGCAGGGAATGTATGAGCAGTTCTTC. This gives the protein CATVVQGMYEQFF.

The chain has TRBV28 and TRBJ2-1; D possibly corresponds to TRBD2 (6 bases). Germline V gene sequence: CDR1 MDHEN, CDR2 SYDVKM. The V and J ends lost 3 bases and 6 bases respectively, with 21 bases between them. There are 17 residues in the CDR3. In DNA form, the CDR3 reads TGTGCCAGCAGTTTCCCCCGTGCGGGATTTAACCCCAATGAGCAGTTCTTC. Residues: CASSFPRAGFNPNEQFF.

CDR3 coding DNA: TGTGCCAGCTCACCGAAAGACAGGGGTAGCAATGAGCAGTTCTTC. Its protein product is CASSPKDRGSNEQFF. This chain joins TRBV18 and TRBJ2-1; 8 bases map to TRBD1. CDR3 length: 15 amino acids. Germline values: CDR1 KGHSH, CDR2 LQKENI. The V gene end was trimmed by 3 bases and the J gene end by 6 bases; junction bases not matched to a gene: 7.

The chain links TRBV27 to TRBJ2-7, with 8 bases matching TRBD2. CDR1 and CDR2 (germline): MNHEY, SMNVEV (reference sequence). The CDR3 totals 15 residues. Trimming at V came to 2 bases and at J to 4 bases, leaving 7 bases not matched to a gene. The DNA of the CDR3 is TGTGCCAGCAGTTTAACGGGAGGGGGGCCATACGAGCAGTACTTC. It specifies CASSLTGGGPYEQYF.

V gene TRBV18 combines with J gene TRBJ2-3; 12 bases match TRBD2. The V gene end was trimmed by 3 bases and the J gene end by 5 bases; junction bases not matched to a gene: 9. The CDR3 length is 17 residues. In germline, CDR1 is KGHSH, CDR2 LQKENI. The CDR3 reads CASSPSSGRASGDTQYF. The CDR3 bases are TGTGCCAGCTCACCCTCTAGCGGGAGGGCCTCGGGAGATACGCAGTATTTT.

This chain joins TRBV30 and TRBJ1-1; D might be TRBD1 (5 bases). V was shortened by 2 bases and J by 4 bases, with 20 bases between the two germline ends. Germline V CDR1 and CDR2: GTSNPN, SVGIG (reference sequence). The CDR3 is 16 residues long. The CDR3 is CAWSTLLWGGITEAFF. CDR3 nucleotide sequence: TGTGCCTGGAGTACCCTTCTTTGGGGGGGAATCACTGAAGCTTTCTTT.

V and J are TRBV5-1 and TRBJ2-4, with 11 bases matching TRBD1. Germline loops: CDR1 SGHRS, CDR2 YFSETQ. With V trimmed by 3 bases and J by 6 bases, 8 bases remained unmatched. The CDR3 extends over 16 amino acids. CDR3 DNA sequence: TGCGCCAGCAGCTCCGTCCCGGGACAGGGGGTAAACATTCAGTACTTC. Translation gives CASSSVPGQGVNIQYF.

The rearrangement uses TRBV2 and TRBJ1-5; 9 bases agree with TRBD1. J lost 5 bases, V lost 6 bases, and 5 bases had no gene match. Germline-derived CDR1 and CDR2 are SNHLY and FYNNEI. The CDR3 totals 14 residues. The CDR3 is CASRPRTGDQPQHF. The DNA of the CDR3 is TGTGCCAGCAGACCTCGGACAGGGGATCAGCCCCAGCATTTT. Combining the CDR3 with reference TRBV2 and TRBJ1-5 gives the whole variable domain EPEVTQTPSHQVTQMGQEVILRCVPISNHLYFYWYRQILGQKVEFLVSFYNNEISEKSEIFDDQFSVERPDGSNFTLKIRSTKLEDSAMYFCASRPRTGDQPQHFGDGTRLSIL.